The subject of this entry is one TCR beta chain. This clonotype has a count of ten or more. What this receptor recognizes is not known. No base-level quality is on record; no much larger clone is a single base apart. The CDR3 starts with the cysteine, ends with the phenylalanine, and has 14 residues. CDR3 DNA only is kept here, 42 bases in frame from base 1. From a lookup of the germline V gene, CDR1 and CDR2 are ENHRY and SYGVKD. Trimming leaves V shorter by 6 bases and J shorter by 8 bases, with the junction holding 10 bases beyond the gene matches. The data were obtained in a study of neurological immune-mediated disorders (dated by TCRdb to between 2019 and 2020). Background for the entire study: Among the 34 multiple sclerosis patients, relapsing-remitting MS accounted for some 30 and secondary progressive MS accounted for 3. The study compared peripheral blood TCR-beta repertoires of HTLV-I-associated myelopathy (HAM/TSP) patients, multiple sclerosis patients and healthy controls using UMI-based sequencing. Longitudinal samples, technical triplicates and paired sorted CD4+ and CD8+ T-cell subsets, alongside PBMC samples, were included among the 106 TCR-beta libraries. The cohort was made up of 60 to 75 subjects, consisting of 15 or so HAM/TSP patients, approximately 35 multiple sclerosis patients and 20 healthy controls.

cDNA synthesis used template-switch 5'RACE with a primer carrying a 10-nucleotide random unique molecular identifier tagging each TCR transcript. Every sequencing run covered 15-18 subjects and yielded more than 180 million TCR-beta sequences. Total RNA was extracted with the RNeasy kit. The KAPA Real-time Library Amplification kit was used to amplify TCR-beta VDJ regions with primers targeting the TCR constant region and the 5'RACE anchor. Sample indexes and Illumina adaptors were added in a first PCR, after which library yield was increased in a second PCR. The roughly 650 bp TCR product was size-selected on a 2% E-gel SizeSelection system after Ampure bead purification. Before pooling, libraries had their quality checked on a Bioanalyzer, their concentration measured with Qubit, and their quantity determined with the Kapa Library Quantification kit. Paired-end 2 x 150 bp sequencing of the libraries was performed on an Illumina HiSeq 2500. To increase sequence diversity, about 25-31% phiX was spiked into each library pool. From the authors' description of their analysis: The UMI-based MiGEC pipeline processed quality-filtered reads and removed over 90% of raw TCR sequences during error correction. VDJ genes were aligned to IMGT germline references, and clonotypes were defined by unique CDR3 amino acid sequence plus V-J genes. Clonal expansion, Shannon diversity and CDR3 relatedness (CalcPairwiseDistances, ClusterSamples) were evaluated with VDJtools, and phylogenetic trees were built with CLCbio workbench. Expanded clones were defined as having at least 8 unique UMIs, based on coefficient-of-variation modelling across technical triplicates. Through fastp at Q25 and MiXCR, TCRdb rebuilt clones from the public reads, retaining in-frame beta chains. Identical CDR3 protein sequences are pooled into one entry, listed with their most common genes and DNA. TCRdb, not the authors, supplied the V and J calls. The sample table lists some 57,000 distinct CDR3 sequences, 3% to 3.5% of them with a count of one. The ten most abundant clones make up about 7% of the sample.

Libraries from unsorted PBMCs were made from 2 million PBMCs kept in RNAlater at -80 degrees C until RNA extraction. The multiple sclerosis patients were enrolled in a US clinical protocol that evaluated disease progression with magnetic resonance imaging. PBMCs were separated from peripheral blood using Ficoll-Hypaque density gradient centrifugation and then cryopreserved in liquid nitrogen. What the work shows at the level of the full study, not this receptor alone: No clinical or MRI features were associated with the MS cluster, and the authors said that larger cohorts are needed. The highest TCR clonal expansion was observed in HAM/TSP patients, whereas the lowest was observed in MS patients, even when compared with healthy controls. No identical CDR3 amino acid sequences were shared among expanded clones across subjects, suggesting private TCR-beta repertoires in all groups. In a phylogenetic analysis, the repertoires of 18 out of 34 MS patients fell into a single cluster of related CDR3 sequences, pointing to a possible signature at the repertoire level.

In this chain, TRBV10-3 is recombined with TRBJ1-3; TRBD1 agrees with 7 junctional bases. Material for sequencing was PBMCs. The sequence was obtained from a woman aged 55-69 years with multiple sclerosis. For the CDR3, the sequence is CAISRQGNGDTIYF. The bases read TGTGCCATCAGCCGACAGGGAAACGGAGACACCATATATTTT.